What follows are 18 T cell receptor beta chains derived from one specimen sequenced in a study of blood T cell repertoires in COVID-19. Generated by immunoSEQ multiplex PCR, the TCRdb table keeps only in-frame clones and is missing some. The repertoire holds around 250,000 clones, with 80% to 90% as singletons. Material: peripheral blood. These receptors were collected from a man aged 40-49 years with active or convalescent COVID-19.

The V gene is TRBV24-1, the J gene TRBJ2-1; 9 bases fit TRBD1. The ends lost 3 bases at V and 15 bases at J; junction bases unmatched: 8. The CDR3 length is 13 residues. Germline assignment: CDR1 KGHDR and CDR2 SFDVKD. The DNA for the CDR3 is TGTGCCACCAGTGATCTCCCGGGACAGGGCCCGTTCTTC. Encoded protein: CATSDLPGQGPFF.

A single count supports this clone. CDR3 DNA sequence: TGTGCCAGCAGCTTGCGGTTAAGCTCCTACAATGAGCAGTTCTTC. It codes for CASSLRLSSYNEQFF. The gene calls are TRBV5-4 and TRBJ2-1; no clear D gene. V was cut by 1 base and J by 0 bases, with 8 bases left in between. This CDR3 has 15 amino acids. The V gene's germline CDR1 is SGHNT and CDR2 YYREEE (reference sequence).

The chain joins TRBV18 to TRBJ1-1; D not certain. V shed 3 bases and J shed 0 bases, with 8 bases lying between them. Germline-derived CDR1 and CDR2 are KGHSH and LQKENI. The CDR3 consists of 14 residues. CDR3 region: CASSPRVMNTEAFF. In nucleotides, the CDR3 is TGTGCCAGCTCACCTCGGGTTATGAACACTGAAGCTTTCTTT.

A single count supports this clone. The V call is TRBV28, the J call TRBJ2-3; 10 bases map to TRBD2. The CDR3 contains 15 residues. Germline loops: CDR1 MDHEN, CDR2 SYDVKM. The ends lost 6 bases at V and 1 base at J; junction bases unmatched: 4. The CDR3 sequence: CASSTTSGGTDTQYF. CDR3 nucleotide sequence: TGTGCCAGCAGCACAACTAGCGGGGGCACAGATACGCAGTATTTT.

The rearrangement links TRBV2 to TRBJ1-2, with D unclear. Germline V lookup: CDR1 SNHLY, CDR2 FYNNEI. The CDR3 loop spans 14 amino acids. The V gene lost 1 base and the J gene lost 4 bases, with 10 bases spanning the gap. CDR3 bases: TGTGCCAGCAGTGAAGATAGGCGGGGCTATGGCTACACCTTC. This codes for CASSEDRRGYGYTF.

The V gene is TRBV21-1, the J gene TRBJ2-6; the table gives TRBD1 as D, unverified against the DNA. TRBV21-1 has pseudogene status. This CDR3 contains 20 residues. The CDR3, as DNA: TGTGCCAGCAGCAAACATTGCGGGACAGGTTTCTCGGATGGGGCCAACGTCCTGACTTTC. Protein product: CASSKHCGTGFSDGANVLTF.

The chain uses TRBV5-4 and TRBJ2-2; perhaps TRBD1 as D (6 bases). The CDR3 consists of 14 residues. Trimming shortened V by 6 bases and J by 0 bases, and 9 bases separated the two germline ends. Germline V gene data show CDR1 as SGHNT and CDR2 as YYREEE (reference sequence). Here the CDR3 reads CASTPGANTGELFF. The CDR3 region has the DNA TGTGCCAGCACTCCAGGGGCGAACACCGGGGAGCTGTTTTTT.

The gene calls are TRBV20-1 and TRBJ2-3; unclear D gene. The CDR3 contains 13 residues. From germline, CDR1 is DFQATT and CDR2 SNEGSKA (reference sequence). Trimming cost V 3 bases and J 0 bases, with 7 bases left between them. The CDR3 DNA reads TGCAGTGCTAGTTACGAGAGCACAGATACGCAGTATTTT. Its translation: CSASYESTDTQYF.

This chain joins TRBV6-5 and TRBJ1-3, with TRBD1 as a possible D gene (6 bases). The CDR3 loop spans 16 amino acids. Trimming stripped 2 bases from V and 2 bases from J, with 13 bases between. Per germline, CDR1 MNHEY and CDR2 SVGAGI. The CDR3 region has the DNA TGTGCCAGCAGTTACGCGGGGGCCGGAGCTGGAAACACCATATATTTT. This codes for CASSYAGAGAGNTIYF.

The chain is built from TRBV9 and TRBJ2-1, with TRBD1 matching 8 bases. From germline, CDR1 is SGDLS and CDR2 YYNGEE. V was pared by 4 bases and J by 5 bases, with 5 bases of the junction left unmatched. The CDR3 length is 14 residues. CDR3 DNA sequence: TGTGCCAGCAGCTTCGGACAGGGAAACAATGAGCAGTTCTTC. Translating it yields CASSFGQGNNEQFF.

V and J are TRBV4-2 and TRBJ1-1, with a possible D match to TRBD1 (5 bases). This CDR3 is 18 amino acids long. CDR1 is LGHNA and CDR2 is YNFKEQ in the germline V gene. The V end was cut by 0 bases, the J end by 2 bases, with 19 bases between. This chain's CDR3 is CASSQELRRGASNTEAFF. CDR3 nucleotide sequence: TGTGCCAGCAGCCAAGAACTAAGAAGGGGCGCTTCAAACACTGAAGCTTTCTTT.

The gene calls are TRBV3-1 (or the pseudogene TRBV3-2) and TRBJ1-1; D gene uncertain. Germline CDR1 reads LGHDT; CDR2 reads YNNKEL (reference sequence). This CDR3 region has 14 residues. V was clipped by 4 bases and J by 1 base, with 10 bases between them. The CDR3 here is CASSPYRQNTEAFF. The CDR3, as DNA: TGTGCCAGCAGCCCTTACCGACAGAACACTGAAGCTTTCTTT.

This sequence joins TRBV18 and TRBJ1-2; no clear D. Trimming removed 4 bases at V and 3 bases at J, with 12 bases between. Germline V gives CDR1 KGHSH, CDR2 LQKENI. This CDR3 is built from 14 residues. The CDR3 nucleotides are TGTGCCAGCTCACGGGCTGGGGAGGACTATGGCTACACCTTC. Amino acids: CASSRAGEDYGYTF.

The chain has TRBV7-2 and TRBJ2-1; possibly TRBD2 for D (6 bases). Germline V gene sequence: CDR1 SGHTA, CDR2 FQGNSA. The CDR3 spans 14 residues. V was cut by 5 bases and J by 5 bases, with 13 bases left in between. As DNA, the CDR3 is TGTGCCAGCAGCCCCCGCAGACTAGACAATGAGCAGTTCTTC. This codes for CASSPRRLDNEQFF. The variable domain in full, with the rest retrieved from reference TRBV7-2 and TRBJ2-1, is GAGVSQSPSNKVTEKGKDVELRCDPISGHTALYWYRQSLGQGLEFLIYFQGNSAPDKSGLPSDRFSAERTGGSVSTLTIQRTQQEDSAVYLCASSPRRLDNEQFFGPGTRLTVL.

The chain's CDR3 is CSVEDLFGWEDETQYF. The CDR3 nucleotides read TGCAGCGTTGAAGATCTCTTCGGGTGGGAGGACGAGACCCAGTACTTC. This chain joins TRBV29-1 and TRBJ2-5, with TRBD2 as a possible D gene (6 bases). The CDR3 has 16 residues. The germline gives CDR1 SQVTM, CDR2 ANQGSEA. Trimming pared 0 bases from V and 5 bases from J, leaving 19 bases between.

This clone was seen more than once but under ten times. The chain recombines TRBV2 with TRBJ1-3, with D uncertain. Trimming cost V 6 bases and J 0 bases, with 12 bases left between them. CDR3 length: 15 amino acids. Per germline, CDR1 SNHLY and CDR2 FYNNEI. The CDR3 region is CASSDPVASGNTIYF. CDR3 DNA: TGTGCCAGCAGCGATCCCGTGGCCTCTGGAAACACCATATATTTT.

The chain uses TRBV4-3 and TRBJ1-5; D is possibly TRBD1 (6 bases). The CDR3 sequence is 14 residues long. Germline CDR1 LGHNA, CDR2 YSLEER. The V end lost 0 bases, the J end lost 4 bases, and 7 bases lay between the germline ends. CDR3 bases: TGCGCCAGCAGCCAAGAAGGGGGAAATCAGCCCCAGCATTTT. Its protein product is CASSQEGGNQPQHF.

This clone appeared a few times. The genes are TRBV2 and TRBJ2-7, with D perhaps matching TRBD2 (5 bases). V was shortened by 6 bases and J by 3 bases, with 12 bases between the two germline ends. Germline V gene lookup returns CDR1 SNHLY and CDR2 FYNNEI. There are 13 residues in the CDR3. The CDR3 region is CASRTPTIYEQYF. The CDR3 DNA sequence: TGTGCCAGCAGGACTCCGACTATCTACGAGCAGTACTTC.